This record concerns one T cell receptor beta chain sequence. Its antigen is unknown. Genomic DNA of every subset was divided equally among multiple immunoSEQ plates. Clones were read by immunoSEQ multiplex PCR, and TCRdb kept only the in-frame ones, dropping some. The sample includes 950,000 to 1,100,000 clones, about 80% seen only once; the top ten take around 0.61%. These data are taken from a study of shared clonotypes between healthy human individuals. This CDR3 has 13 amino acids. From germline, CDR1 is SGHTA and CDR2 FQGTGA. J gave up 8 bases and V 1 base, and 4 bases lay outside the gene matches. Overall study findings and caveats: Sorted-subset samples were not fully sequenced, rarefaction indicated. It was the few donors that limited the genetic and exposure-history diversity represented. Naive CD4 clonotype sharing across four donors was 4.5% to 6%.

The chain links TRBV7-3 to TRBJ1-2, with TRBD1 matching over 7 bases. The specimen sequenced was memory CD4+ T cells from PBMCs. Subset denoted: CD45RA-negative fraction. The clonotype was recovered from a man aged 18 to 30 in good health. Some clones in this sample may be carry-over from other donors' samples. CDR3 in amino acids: CASSLSPRGGYTF. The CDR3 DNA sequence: TGTGCCAGCAGCTTAAGTCCCAGGGGGGGCTACACCTTC.